The rows below give T cell receptor beta chains drawn from one sample of a study of blood T cell repertoires in COVID-19. Data came from immunoSEQ multiplex PCR; TCRdb stores just in-frame clones and leaves some out. The sample records hundreds of thousands of clones, 80% to 90% being singletons. The sequenced sample consisted of peripheral blood. The receptors originated from a woman between 65 and 79 years old with COVID-19, enrolled during active disease. Each CDR3 is given with its conserved first and last residue. Fields, in order: V gene, D gene, clone size, J gene, CDR3 DNA, CDR3 protein. A D gene is named only where the DNA matches it firmly. Only part of the rows carry a size: once, few, many, or a class if the clone is expanded.

V: TRBV20-1
D: TRBD2
size: NA
J: TRBJ2-1
DNA: TGCAGTGCTAGTGAAGGGACTAGATCCGATGAGCAGTTCTTC
CDR3: CSASEGTRSDEQFF

V: TRBV2
D: TRBD1
size: NA
J: TRBJ2-7
DNA: TGTGCCAGCAGACCCGGGACAGGGACTTACGAGCAGTACTTC
CDR3: CASRPGTGTYEQYF

V: TRBV19
D: NA
size: few
J: TRBJ2-3
DNA: TGTGCCAGTAGTCCCGGGTTCCGGACAGATACGCAGTATTTT
CDR3: CASSPGFRTDTQYF

V: TRBV5-1
D: TRBD1
size: NA
J: TRBJ1-1
DNA: TGCGCCAGCAGCCGACGGGACAGGTTGAACACTGAAGCTTTCTTT
CDR3: CASSRRDRLNTEAFF

V: TRBV4-3
D: NA
size: NA
J: TRBJ2-2
DNA: TGCGCCAGCAGCCAAGAGCCTTACACGAACACCGGGGAGCTGTTTTTT
CDR3: CASSQEPYTNTGELFF

V: TRBV5-4
D: NA
size: NA
J: TRBJ2-2
DNA: TGTGCCAGCAGCTCAGGGGGGCCCGGATACACCGGGGAGCTGTTTTTT
CDR3: CASSSGGPGYTGELFF

V: TRBV7-3
D: NA
size: NA
J: TRBJ1-1
DNA: TGTGCCAGCAGCTTAAAGGGGATAAACACTGAAGCTTTCTTT
CDR3: CASSLKGINTEAFF

V: TRBV20-1
D: NA
size: NA
J: TRBJ1-1
DNA: TGCAGTGCATACGGTTACACTGAAGCTTTCTTT
CDR3: CSAYGYTEAFF

V: TRBV11-2
D: NA
size: NA
J: TRBJ2-1
DNA: TGTGCCAGCAGCTTAGTTGGGGGCTCCGCGGTCGATGAGCAGTTCTTC
CDR3: CASSLVGGSAVDEQFF

V: TRBV3-1/TRBV3-2
D: NA
size: NA
J: TRBJ2-2
DNA: TGTGCCAGCAGCCAAGTCGGGGGGCAGAGGACCGGGGAGCTGTTTTTT
CDR3: CASSQVGGQRTGELFF

V: TRBV6-5
D: NA
size: NA
J: TRBJ1-1
DNA: TGTGCCAGCAGCCGCGGGTTCACTGAAGCTTTCTTT
CDR3: CASSRGFTEAFF

V: TRBV7-9
D: NA
size: NA
J: TRBJ2-1
DNA: TGTGCCAGCAGCCCAAGGGGCGACGGGAGCTCCTACAATGAGCAGTTCTTC
CDR3: CASSPRGDGSSYNEQFF

V: TRBV19
D: TRBD1
size: NA
J: TRBJ2-3
DNA: TGTGCCAGTAGTGGACGACAGGGGATTCGGACAGATACGCAGTATTTT
CDR3: CASSGRQGIRTDTQYF

V: TRBV29-1
D: TRBD1
size: NA
J: TRBJ2-2
DNA: TGCAGCGTTGAAGATCCCCGGGACAGGGGGGCCGGGGAGCTGTTTTTT
CDR3: CSVEDPRDRGAGELFF

V: TRBV2
D: TRBD1
size: NA
J: TRBJ2-2
DNA: TGTGCCAGCAGTACGGGACAGGGGGTGTCCGGGGAGCTGTTTTTT
CDR3: CASSTGQGVSGELFF

V: TRBV5-1
D: TRBD1
size: NA
J: TRBJ2-7
DNA: TGCGCCAGCAGCAAAGACGACAGGGGGCCCTGGGAGCAGTACTTC
CDR3: CASSKDDRGPWEQYF

V: TRBV5-1
D: TRBD1
size: NA
J: TRBJ1-2
DNA: TGCGCCAGCAGTTTTCCGATCCGGGACAGCGCTTTAGGCTACACCTTC
CDR3: CASSFPIRDSALGYTF

V: TRBV30
D: TRBD1
size: NA
J: TRBJ2-2
DNA: TGTGCCTGGAGAACAGGGGGCTACACCGGGGAGCTGTTTTTT
CDR3: CAWRTGGYTGELFF

V: TRBV6-2/TRBV6-3
D: TRBD1
size: NA
J: TRBJ2-5
DNA: TGTGCCAGCAGTAGAGAGGACAGGAGACCCCAAGAGACCCAGTACTTC
CDR3: CASSREDRRPQETQYF

V: TRBV4-3
D: NA
size: NA
J: TRBJ1-1
DNA: TGCGCCAGCAGCCTACAGGGTGGGGCGAACACTGAAGCTTTCTTT
CDR3: CASSLQGGANTEAFF

V: TRBV18
D: TRBD1
size: many
J: TRBJ1-2
DNA: TGTGCCAGCTCACCCGGGACAGGGGTGACATTAGCTAACTATGGCTACACCTTC
CDR3: CASSPGTGVTLANYGYTF

V: TRBV4-1
D: NA
size: NA
J: TRBJ1-1
DNA: TGCGCCAGCAGCCAAGGTCGGGGGGCGGGTGAAGCTTTCTTT
CDR3: CASSQGRGAGEAFF

V: TRBV9
D: TRBD1
size: NA
J: TRBJ2-7
DNA: TGTGCCAGCAGCCCCCACCGACAGGGGAGCTACGAGCAGTACTTC
CDR3: CASSPHRQGSYEQYF

V: TRBV27
D: TRBD2
size: NA
J: TRBJ2-7
DNA: TGTGCCAGCAGTTTCGGGGGGGGGCCCTCCTACGAGCAGTACTTC
CDR3: CASSFGGGPSYEQYF

V: TRBV6-5
D: NA
size: NA
J: TRBJ2-7
DNA: TGTGCCAGCACTCGACAGCTATCCTACGAGCAGTACTTC
CDR3: CASTRQLSYEQYF

V: TRBV6-5
D: NA
size: NA
J: TRBJ1-1
DNA: TGTGCCAGCATTCACGGAAGGGGCACTGAAGCTTTCTTT
CDR3: CASIHGRGTEAFF

V: TRBV5-1
D: TRBD1
size: NA
J: TRBJ1-3
DNA: TGCGCCAGCGCAAACGGGGCCGGACAGGGAACGGACACCATATATTTT
CDR3: CASANGAGQGTDTIYF

V: TRBV5-6
D: TRBD2
size: NA
J: TRBJ2-5
DNA: TGTGCCAGCAGCTTGGAGAGTCTAGCGGGATCTCAGACCCAGTACTTC
CDR3: CASSLESLAGSQTQYF

V: TRBV19
D: TRBD2
size: NA
J: TRBJ2-3
DNA: TGTGCCAGTAGTATGTACGGACTAGCCACAGATACGCAGTATTTT
CDR3: CASSMYGLATDTQYF